The following is a T cell receptor beta chain sequence with its context. TCRdb's copy holds only in-frame clones and misses some; the assay was immunoSEQ multiplex PCR. The profile covers 9,500 to 11,000 clones, with nearly 90% appearing a single time and about 6% taken by the ten largest. CDR3 length equals 12 residues. The germline V and J ends were trimmed by 4 bases and 5 bases, with 9 bases remaining between them. CDR1 SGHRS and CDR2 YFSETQ come from the germline V gene. The sample comes from a study of blood T cell repertoires in COVID-19. Study context: Samples came from the United States, Italy and Spain, spanning acute and convalescent COVID-19. T cells, B-cell-depleted T cells, or PBMCs supplied cDNA or gDNA.

Sequencing used peripheral blood. The source of this sequence is a human donor in a cohort sampled during active COVID-19. The chain couples TRBV5-1 to TRBJ1-1; D is unclear. Here the CDR3 reads CASSPDLTEAFF. CDR3 nucleotides: TGCGCCAGCAGCCCCGACTTGACTGAAGCTTTCTTT.